This TCR beta chain originates from a study of T cell repertoires in cytomegalovirus infection. Looking at the study overall: Selected CMV epitopes included recently identified HLA-C-restricted ones as well as well-studied HLA-B-restricted ones. Indications came from public TCR beta signatures; they pointed to CMV infection and to a matching HLA type.

A single count supports this clonotype. The antigen is not known. TCRdb fed the reads into MiXCR, producing one record per CDR3 protein. The sample lists about 890,000 distinct CDR3 sequences, about 33% occurring once. J was trimmed by 6 bases and V by 5 bases; bases with no gene match: 28. Germline assignment: CDR1 SEHNR and CDR2 FQNEAQ (reference sequence). The CDR3 extends over 21 amino acids. The clonotype comes from a human donor in good health (CMV status not recorded). Some clones in this sample may be carry-over from other donors' samples. This sample comprised cultured CD8+ T cells from PBMCs, obtained from culture after CMV antigen stimulation. The rearrangement joins TRBV7-9 to TRBJ1-5; 7 positions agree with TRBD1. CDR3 DNA sequence: TGTGCCAGCAGCGAACTCCTCGAGACTAGACAGGGCGCGGGGCGACGTCAGCCCCAGCATTTT. Encoded protein: CASSELLETRQGAGRRQPQHF. Variable domain in full (rest from reference TRBV7-9 and TRBJ1-5): DTGVSQNPRHKITKRGQNVTFRCDPISEHNRLYWYRQTLGQGPEFLTYFQNEAQLEKSRLLSDRFSAERPKGSFSTLEIQRTEQGDSAMYLCASSELLETRQGAGRRQPQHFGDGTRLSIL.